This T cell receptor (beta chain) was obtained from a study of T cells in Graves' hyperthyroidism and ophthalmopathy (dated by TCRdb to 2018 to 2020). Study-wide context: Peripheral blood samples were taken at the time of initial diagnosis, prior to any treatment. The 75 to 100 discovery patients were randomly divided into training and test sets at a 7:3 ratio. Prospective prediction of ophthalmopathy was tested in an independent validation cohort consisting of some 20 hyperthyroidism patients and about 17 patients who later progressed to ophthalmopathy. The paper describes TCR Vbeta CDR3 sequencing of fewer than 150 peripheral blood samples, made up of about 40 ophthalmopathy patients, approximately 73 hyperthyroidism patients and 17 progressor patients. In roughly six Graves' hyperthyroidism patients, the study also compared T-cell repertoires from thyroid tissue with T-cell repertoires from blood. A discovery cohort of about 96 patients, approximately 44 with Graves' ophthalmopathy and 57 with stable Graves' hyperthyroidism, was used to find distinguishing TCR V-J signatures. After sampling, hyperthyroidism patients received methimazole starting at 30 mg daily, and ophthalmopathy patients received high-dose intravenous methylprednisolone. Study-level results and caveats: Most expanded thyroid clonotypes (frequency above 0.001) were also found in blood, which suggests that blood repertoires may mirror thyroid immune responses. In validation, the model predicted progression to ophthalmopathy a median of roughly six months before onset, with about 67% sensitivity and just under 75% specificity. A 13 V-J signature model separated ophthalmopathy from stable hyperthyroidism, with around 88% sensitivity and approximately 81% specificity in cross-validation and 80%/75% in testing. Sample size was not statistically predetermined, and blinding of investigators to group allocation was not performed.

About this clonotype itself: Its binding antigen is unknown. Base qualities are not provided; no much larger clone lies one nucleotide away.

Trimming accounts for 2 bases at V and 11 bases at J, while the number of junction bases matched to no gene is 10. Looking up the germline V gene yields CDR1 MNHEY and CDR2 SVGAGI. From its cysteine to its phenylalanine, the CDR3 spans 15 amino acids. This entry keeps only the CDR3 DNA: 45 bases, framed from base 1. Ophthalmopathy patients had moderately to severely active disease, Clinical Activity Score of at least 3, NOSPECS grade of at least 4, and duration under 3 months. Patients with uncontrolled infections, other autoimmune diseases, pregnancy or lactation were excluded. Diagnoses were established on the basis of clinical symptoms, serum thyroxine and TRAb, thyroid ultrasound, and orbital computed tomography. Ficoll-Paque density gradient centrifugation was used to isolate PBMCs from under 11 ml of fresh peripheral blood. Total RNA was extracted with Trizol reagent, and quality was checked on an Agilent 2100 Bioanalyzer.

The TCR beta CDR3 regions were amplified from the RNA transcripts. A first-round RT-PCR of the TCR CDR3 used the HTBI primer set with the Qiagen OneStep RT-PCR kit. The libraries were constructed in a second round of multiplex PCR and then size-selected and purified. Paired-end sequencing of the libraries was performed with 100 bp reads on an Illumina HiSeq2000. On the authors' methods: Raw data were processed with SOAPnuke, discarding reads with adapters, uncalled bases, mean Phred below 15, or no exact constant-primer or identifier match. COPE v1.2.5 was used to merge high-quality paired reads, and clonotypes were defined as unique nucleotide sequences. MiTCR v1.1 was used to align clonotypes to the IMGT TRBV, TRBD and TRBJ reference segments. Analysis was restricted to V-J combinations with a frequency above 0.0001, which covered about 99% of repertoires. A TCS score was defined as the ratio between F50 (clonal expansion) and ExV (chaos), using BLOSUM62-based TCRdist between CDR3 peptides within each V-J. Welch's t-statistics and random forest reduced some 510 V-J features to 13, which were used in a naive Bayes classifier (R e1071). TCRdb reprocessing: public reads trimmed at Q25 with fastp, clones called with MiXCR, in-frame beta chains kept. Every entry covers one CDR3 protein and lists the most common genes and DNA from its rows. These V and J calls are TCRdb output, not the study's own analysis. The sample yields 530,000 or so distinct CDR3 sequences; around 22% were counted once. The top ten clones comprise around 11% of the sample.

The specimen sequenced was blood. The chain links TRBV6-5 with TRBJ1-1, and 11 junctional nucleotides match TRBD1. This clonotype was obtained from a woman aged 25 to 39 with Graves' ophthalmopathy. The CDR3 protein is CASSYPLGQGASAFF. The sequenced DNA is TGTGCCAGCAGTTACCCCCTCGGACAGGGGGCATCGGCTTTCTTT.